These T cell receptor beta chains were read from a single sample in a study of T cell responses to AZD1222 COVID-19 vaccine. Using immunoSEQ multiplex PCR, the repertoire was profiled, and TCRdb retains in-frame clones only, with some absent. The sample contains about 130,000 clones, 80% to 95% of which appear only once. This material consisted of peripheral blood, taken on day 0 of AZD1222 vaccination. The receptors here all came from an adult in good health. CDR3s include the opening cysteine and the closing phenylalanine or tryptophan. A D gene is named only where the DNA matches it firmly. Clone size is given for some rows only: seen once, a few or many times, or a class if the clone is expanded.

d_call: .; v_call: TRBV4-1; clone_size: once; j_call: TRBJ1-1; cdr3_aa: CASSQEQYTEAFF; cdr3_nt: TGCGCCAGCAGCCAAGAGCAGTACACTGAAGCTTTCTTT
d_call: .; v_call: TRBV12-3/TRBV12-4; clone_size: .; j_call: TRBJ1-4; cdr3_aa: CASSLELNEKLFF; cdr3_nt: TGTGCCAGCAGTTTGGAGCTTAATGAAAAACTGTTTTTT
d_call: .; v_call: TRBV11-2; clone_size: .; j_call: TRBJ1-1; cdr3_aa: CASSLAPDPNTEAFF; cdr3_nt: TGTGCCAGCAGCTTAGCCCCGGATCCGAACACTGAAGCTTTCTTT
d_call: .; v_call: TRBV6-5; clone_size: .; j_call: TRBJ1-2; cdr3_aa: CASSYSQESGYTF; cdr3_nt: TGTGCCAGCAGTTACTCGCAGGAATCAGGCTACACCTTC
d_call: .; v_call: TRBV6-5; clone_size: .; j_call: TRBJ1-1; cdr3_aa: CASSYGVEIRNTEAFF; cdr3_nt: TGTGCCAGCAGTTACGGGGTCGAGATCCGGAACACTGAAGCTTTCTTT
d_call: .; v_call: TRBV10-3; clone_size: once; j_call: TRBJ2-7; cdr3_aa: CAISLRGGEGEQYF; cdr3_nt: TGTGCCATCAGTCTACGGGGCGGCGAGGGCGAGCAGTACTTC
d_call: TRBD1; v_call: TRBV12-3/TRBV12-4; clone_size: once; j_call: TRBJ1-4; cdr3_aa: CASSLGQGSELFF; cdr3_nt: TGTGCCAGCAGTTTGGGACAGGGTTCAGAACTGTTTTTT
d_call: .; v_call: TRBV6-5; clone_size: once; j_call: TRBJ2-7; cdr3_aa: CASRLVGGTPYEQYF; cdr3_nt: TGTGCCAGCAGACTCGTGGGCGGGACCCCCTACGAGCAGTACTTC
d_call: .; v_call: TRBV20-1; clone_size: .; j_call: TRBJ1-1; cdr3_aa: CSASSRWTENLGTEAFF; cdr3_nt: TGCAGTGCCAGTAGCAGGTGGACGGAGAACCTGGGTACTGAAGCTTTCTTT
d_call: TRBD1; v_call: TRBV9; clone_size: .; j_call: TRBJ1-2; cdr3_aa: CASTDRDYGYTF; cdr3_nt: TGTGCCAGCACGGACAGGGACTATGGCTACACCTTC
d_call: .; v_call: TRBV19; clone_size: .; j_call: TRBJ2-5; cdr3_aa: CASSILGAETQYF; cdr3_nt: TGTGCCAGTAGTATCTTAGGGGCAGAGACCCAGTACTTC
d_call: .; v_call: TRBV28; clone_size: .; j_call: TRBJ1-1; cdr3_aa: CASSSIGRGELNTEAFF; cdr3_nt: TGTGCCAGCAGTTCGATAGGAAGAGGTGAGTTGAACACTGAAGCTTTCTTT
d_call: TRBD1; v_call: TRBV5-1; clone_size: .; j_call: TRBJ1-1; cdr3_aa: CASSAGTGGTEAFF; cdr3_nt: TGCGCCAGCAGCGCCGGGACAGGGGGTACTGAAGCTTTCTTT
d_call: .; v_call: TRBV9; clone_size: .; j_call: TRBJ1-1; cdr3_aa: CASSVEGGAEAFF; cdr3_nt: TGTGCCAGCAGCGTAGAGGGGGGTGCTGAAGCTTTCTTT
d_call: .; v_call: TRBV2; clone_size: .; j_call: TRBJ1-1; cdr3_aa: CASVASGNTEAFF; cdr3_nt: TGTGCCAGCGTAGCGAGTGGGAACACTGAAGCTTTCTTT
d_call: .; v_call: TRBV9; clone_size: .; j_call: TRBJ1-4; cdr3_aa: CASSPRDFTNEKLFF; cdr3_nt: TGTGCCAGCAGCCCCCGGGACTTCACTAATGAAAAACTGTTTTTT
d_call: .; v_call: TRBV7-9; clone_size: .; j_call: TRBJ1-4; cdr3_aa: CASSPWTATNEKLFF; cdr3_nt: TGTGCCAGCAGCCCCTGGACAGCAACTAATGAAAAACTGTTTTTT
d_call: .; v_call: TRBV6-5; clone_size: .; j_call: TRBJ1-2; cdr3_aa: CASSSPSDYGYTF; cdr3_nt: TGTGCCAGCAGTTCCCCTTCGGACTATGGCTACACCTTC
d_call: .; v_call: TRBV12-5; clone_size: .; j_call: TRBJ2-1; cdr3_aa: CASGPSGSRDEQFF; cdr3_nt: TGTGCTAGTGGCCCCTCAGGGAGTAGAGATGAGCAGTTCTTC
d_call: .; v_call: TRBV3-1/TRBV3-2; clone_size: .; j_call: TRBJ2-7; cdr3_aa: CASSRRSGRIYEQYF; cdr3_nt: TGTGCCAGCAGCCGCCGGAGCGGGCGGATTTACGAGCAGTACTTC
d_call: .; v_call: TRBV5-4; clone_size: .; j_call: TRBJ2-7; cdr3_aa: CASSLRFGEQYF; cdr3_nt: TGTGCCAGCAGCTTGAGGTTTGGCGAGCAGTACTTC
d_call: TRBD2; v_call: TRBV6-6; clone_size: .; j_call: TRBJ2-7; cdr3_aa: CASSYSWREGLEQYF; cdr3_nt: TGTGCCAGCAGTTACTCTTGGCGGGAGGGCCTGGAGCAGTACTTC
d_call: TRBD2; v_call: TRBV5-1; clone_size: once; j_call: TRBJ2-1; cdr3_aa: CASSPSGNNEQFF; cdr3_nt: TGCGCCAGCAGCCCTAGCGGGAACAATGAGCAGTTCTTC
d_call: .; v_call: TRBV19; clone_size: .; j_call: TRBJ2-7; cdr3_aa: CASSIGGNSYEQYF; cdr3_nt: TGTGCCAGTAGTATCGGCGGGAACTCCTACGAGCAGTACTTC
d_call: TRBD2; v_call: TRBV6-5; clone_size: .; j_call: TRBJ2-1; cdr3_aa: CASSPTSPDRNEQFF; cdr3_nt: TGTGCCAGCAGCCCGACTAGCCCCGACCGCAATGAGCAGTTCTTC
d_call: TRBD1; v_call: TRBV10-3; clone_size: .; j_call: TRBJ1-2; cdr3_aa: CAISPQGNTDYGYTF; cdr3_nt: TGTGCCATCAGTCCACAGGGGAATACTGACTATGGCTACACCTTC
d_call: .; v_call: TRBV6-2/TRBV6-3; clone_size: .; j_call: TRBJ1-1; cdr3_aa: CASSTEPPEAFF; cdr3_nt: TGTGCCAGCAGTACGGAGCCCCCTGAAGCTTTCTTT
d_call: .; v_call: TRBV6-6; clone_size: large; j_call: TRBJ1-5; cdr3_aa: CASSYSLLGINQPQHF; cdr3_nt: TGTGCCAGCAGTTACTCGCTGCTAGGGATCAATCAGCCCCAGCATTTT
d_call: .; v_call: TRBV14; clone_size: .; j_call: TRBJ2-7; cdr3_aa: CASSHVAVRAYEQYF; cdr3_nt: TGTGCCAGCAGCCACGTAGCTGTGAGGGCCTACGAGCAGTACTTC
d_call: .; v_call: TRBV11-2; clone_size: .; j_call: TRBJ1-6; cdr3_aa: CASSLQTAGSTPNSPLHF; cdr3_nt: TGTGCCAGCAGCTTACAGACTGCCGGGTCTACACCAAATTCACCCCTCCACTTT
d_call: TRBD1; v_call: TRBV5-6; clone_size: .; j_call: TRBJ1-1; cdr3_aa: CASSLGPTGQGTEAFF; cdr3_nt: TGTGCCAGCAGCTTGGGACCGACAGGGCAAGGCACTGAAGCTTTCTTT
d_call: .; v_call: TRBV15; clone_size: .; j_call: TRBJ2-3; cdr3_aa: CATSTGNGTNTQYF; cdr3_nt: TGTGCCACCAGCACAGGCAACGGGACCAATACGCAGTATTTT
d_call: .; v_call: TRBV10-3; clone_size: .; j_call: TRBJ2-7; cdr3_aa: CAIRVSDEQYF; cdr3_nt: TGTGCCATCAGGGTTTCGGACGAGCAGTACTTC
d_call: .; v_call: TRBV27; clone_size: .; j_call: TRBJ2-3; cdr3_aa: CASSSTLRRGVDTQYF; cdr3_nt: TGTGCCAGCAGTTCCACCTTGCGGCGGGGAGTCGATACGCAGTATTTT
d_call: TRBD1; v_call: TRBV19; clone_size: .; j_call: TRBJ1-5; cdr3_aa: CASSDRGEPQHF; cdr3_nt: TGTGCCAGTAGCGACAGGGGTGAGCCCCAGCATTTT
d_call: .; v_call: TRBV30; clone_size: .; j_call: TRBJ1-3; cdr3_aa: CAWSSPDRRVEGTIYF; cdr3_nt: TGTGCCTGGAGTAGCCCGGACCGACGGGTCGAGGGGACCATATATTTT
d_call: .; v_call: TRBV4-2; clone_size: .; j_call: TRBJ2-4; cdr3_aa: CASSQDPETRLAKNIQYF; cdr3_nt: TGTGCCAGCAGCCAAGACCCCGAGACGAGACTAGCCAAAAACATTCAGTACTTC
d_call: .; v_call: TRBV3-1/TRBV3-2; clone_size: .; j_call: TRBJ1-1; cdr3_aa: CASRSGLNTEAFF; cdr3_nt: TGTGCCAGCAGATCAGGGTTGAACACTGAAGCTTTCTTT
d_call: TRBD2; v_call: TRBV9; clone_size: .; j_call: TRBJ2-1; cdr3_aa: CASSAGSGRGEQFF; cdr3_nt: TGTGCCAGCAGCGCGGGGAGCGGGAGGGGCGAGCAGTTCTTC
d_call: .; v_call: TRBV12-3/TRBV12-4; clone_size: .; j_call: TRBJ2-4; cdr3_aa: CASRGTKNIQYF; cdr3_nt: TGTGCCAGCCGGGGGACCAAAAACATTCAGTACTTC